The 22 T cell receptor beta chains given below trace back to one sample, sequenced in a study of T cell changes during pregnancy in multiple sclerosis. The protocol was immunoSEQ multiplex PCR, while the TCRdb copy is restricted to in-frame clones and leaves out a portion. The sample lists tens of thousands of clones; more than 90% were seen once. Sequenced material: CD4+ T cells from peripheral blood mononuclear cells, taken after pregnancy. These receptors all stem from a female donor in good health, enrolled as a control in a pregnancy study.

The chain joins TRBV18 to TRBJ1-3; no definite D call. V was shortened by 1 base and J by 0 bases, with 16 bases between the two germline ends. Germline CDR1 is KGHSH and CDR2 is LQKENI. The CDR3 is made up of 18 amino acids. The CDR3 DNA is TGTGCCAGCTCACCACTCTCTCCAAGTGGGCCCTCTGGAAACACCATATATTTT. It encodes CASSPLSPSGPSGNTIYF.

The V call is TRBV4-2, the J call TRBJ2-3, with 7 bases lining up with TRBD2. The V gene end was trimmed by 1 base and the J gene end by 2 bases; junction bases not matched to a gene: 9. The CDR3 extends over 17 amino acids. CDR1 LGHNA and CDR2 YNFKEQ come from the germline V gene. The DNA for the CDR3 is TGTGCCAGCAGCCAAGGTGATCGGCGGGGGTCCACAGATACGCAGTATTTT. Residues: CASSQGDRRGSTDTQYF.

The chain couples TRBV7-2 to TRBJ2-3; TRBD2 matches 8 bases. Germline assignment: CDR1 SGHTA and CDR2 FQGNSA. V dropped 2 bases and J dropped 0; count of bases not matched to a gene: 4. The CDR3 is 16 residues long. The CDR3 loop reads CASSLLLAVSTDTQYF. In DNA, the CDR3 is TGTGCCAGCAGCTTACTACTAGCGGTCAGCACAGATACGCAGTATTTT.

This clone was detected once. The V and J genes are TRBV11-3 and TRBJ1-1, with D tentatively TRBD1 (6 bases). The CDR3 is 13 residues long. Germline-derived CDR1 and CDR2 are SGHNT and YENEEA. With 4 bases removed from V and 6 bases from J, the gap between germline ends came to 12 bases. The CDR3 bases are TGTGCCAGCAGCTCCTTCGAGGGGGCTGAAGCTTTCTTT. It encodes CASSSFEGAEAFF.

The chain joins TRBV5-1 to TRBJ2-6; no firm D call. Germline loops: CDR1 SGHRS, CDR2 YFSETQ. This CDR3 is 17 amino acids long. The germline V and J ends were trimmed by 0 bases and 0 bases, with 10 bases remaining between them. The CDR3 bases are TGCGCCAGCAGCTTGGAGGCAGGCTCCTCTGGGGCCAACGTCCTGACTTTC. Its translation is CASSLEAGSSGANVLTF.

This clone has a single count. The rearrangement links TRBV7-9 to TRBJ2-5; a possible D gene is TRBD2 (5 bases). Per the germline V gene, CDR1 is SEHNR and CDR2 is FQNEAQ (reference sequence). This CDR3 is 15 amino acids long. Trimming stripped 4 bases from V and 3 bases from J, with 15 bases between. The CDR3 DNA reads as TGTGCCAGCAGCTCCCCCAGAGGGCGGAAAGAGACCCAGTACTTC. This translates into CASSSPRGRKETQYF.

This chain uses TRBV7-3 with TRBJ1-1; D call uncertain. Trimming pared 1 base from V and 3 bases from J, leaving 6 bases between. Germline-derived CDR1 and CDR2 are SGHTA and FQGTGA. This CDR3 has 13 amino acids. The CDR3 here is CASSLIGDTEAFF. The CDR3 nucleotides are TGTGCCAGCAGCTTAATCGGGGACACTGAAGCTTTCTTT.

This clone was picked up a small number of times. This rearrangement joins TRBV5-4 to TRBJ1-1; no clear D gene. Germline CDR1 SGHNT, CDR2 YYREEE (reference sequence). V lost 7 bases and J 0 bases, leaving 10 bases between the germline ends. This CDR3 has 13 amino acids. The CDR3 protein is CASGQELNTEAFF. CDR3 sequence (DNA): TGTGCCAGCGGCCAAGAATTGAACACTGAAGCTTTCTTT.

The rearrangement links TRBV7-9 to TRBJ1-4; 8 positions agree with TRBD1. After removal of 5 bases from V and 0 bases from J, the junction contained 5 bases not matched to a gene. CDR1 is SEHNR, CDR2 FQNEAQ, per germline (reference sequence). CDR3 length: 16 residues. The CDR3 sequence is CASSPLQGATNEKLFF. Written as DNA, the CDR3 is TGTGCCAGCAGCCCACTACAGGGGGCAACTAATGAAAAACTGTTTTTT.

The V gene is TRBV4-1, the J gene TRBJ2-2, with 8 nucleotides matching TRBD2. Germline loops: CDR1 MGHRA, CDR2 YSYEKL. The V segment lost 0 bases and the J segment 7 bases; nucleotides outside the gene matches: 13. The CDR3 sequence is 18 residues long. CDR3: CASSQDNGGEGRVGELFF. In nucleotides, the CDR3 is TGCGCCAGCAGCCAAGATAACGGGGGGGAGGGCCGGGTCGGGGAGCTGTTTTTT.

This chain uses TRBV10-2 with TRBJ2-1, with 12 bases matching TRBD2. The CDR3 is 15 amino acids. J lost 7 bases, V lost 6 bases, and 7 bases had no gene match. Germline V gene sequence: CDR1 WSHSY, CDR2 SAAADI. CDR3 region: CASRTSGSRLNEQFF. The CDR3 nucleotides are TGCGCCAGCAGGACTAGCGGGAGTAGGCTAAATGAGCAGTTCTTC.

V is TRBV10-3 and J is TRBJ2-5, with D possibly matching TRBD1 (6 bases). The CDR3 has 15 amino acids. CDR1 ENHRY and CDR2 SYGVKD come from the germline V gene. Trimming left V 6 bases short and J 2 bases short, with 16 bases between. CDR3 sequence reads: CAIRDTGMNQETQYF. DNA of the CDR3: TGTGCCATCAGGGATACAGGGATGAATCAAGAGACCCAGTACTTC.

The chain recombines TRBV30 with TRBJ2-2, with D hard to call. Between the trimmed V and J ends, which lost 3 bases and 4 bases, there was a span of 6 bases. Germline V gene lookup returns CDR1 GTSNPN and CDR2 SVGIG (reference sequence). The length of the CDR3 is 12 residues. The CDR3 coding sequence is TGTGCCTGGAGAACGGGCACCGGGGAGCTGTTTTTT. Protein product: CAWRTGTGELFF. The variable domain in full, completed from reference TRBV30 and TRBJ2-2, reads SQTIHQWPATLVQPVGSPLSLECTVEGTSNPNLYWYRQAAGRGLQLLFYSVGIGQISSEVPQNLSASRPQDRQFILSSKKLLLSDSGFYLCAWRTGTGELFFGEGSRLTVL.

The V and J genes are TRBV28 and TRBJ1-5, with D unclear. Germline CDR1 and CDR2: MDHEN and SYDVKM. The CDR3 is 11 residues long. V shed 5 bases and J shed 5 bases, with 4 bases lying between them. The CDR3 DNA is TGTGCCAGCAGTCGGGATCAGCCCCAGCATTTT. Translating gives CASSRDQPQHF. The full variable domain, its missing parts supplied by reference TRBV28 and TRBJ1-5, is DVKVTQSSRYLVKRTGEKVFLECVQDMDHENMFWYRQDPGLGLRLIYFSYDVKMKEKGDIPEGYSVSREKKERFSLILESASTNQTSMYLCASSRDQPQHFGDGTRLSIL.

This sequence joins TRBV11-3 and TRBJ2-1, with TRBD1 matching over 7 bases. V lost 3 bases to trimming and J lost 10 bases; unmatched junction nucleotides: 12. This CDR3 contains 15 residues. Germline V gives CDR1 SGHNT, CDR2 YENEEA. CDR3 sequence: CASSFSGTATGEQFF. Written as DNA, the CDR3 is TGTGCCAGCAGCTTTTCCGGGACAGCCACAGGGGAGCAGTTCTTC.

The gene calls are TRBV5-5 and TRBJ1-6; the match to TRBD1 covers 8 bases. In germline, CDR1 is SGHKS, CDR2 YYEKEE (reference sequence). This CDR3 is 15 amino acids long. Trimming took 4 bases from V and 10 from J; bases not matched to a gene: 10. CDR3 loop: CASSTYGQGQSPLHF. CDR3 nucleotide sequence: TGTGCCAGCAGCACATATGGACAGGGCCAATCACCCCTCCACTTT.

The chain recombines TRBV13 with TRBJ2-5, with a tentative D call TRBD1 (7 bases). Germline V lookup: CDR1 PRHDT, CDR2 FYEKMQ (reference sequence). This CDR3 has 15 residues. The V end was cut by 5 bases, the J end by 0 bases, with 13 bases between. The CDR3 here is CASSPRGDNQETQYF. The CDR3 DNA follows: TGTGCCAGCAGCCCCAGGGGGGACAACCAAGAGACCCAGTACTTC.

The J gene is TRBJ2-1, the V gene TRBV19; TRBD2 matches at 9 bases. The germline V gene encodes CDR1 LNHDA and CDR2 SQIVND (reference sequence). The CDR3 contains 18 residues. V trimming: 4 bases; J trimming: 0 bases; junction bases outside the gene matches: 10. CDR3 protein: CASSKGTIAGASYNEQFF. The CDR3 bases are TGTGCCAGTAGTAAGGGCACAATAGCGGGAGCCTCCTACAATGAGCAGTTCTTC.

The V call is TRBV5-1, the J call TRBJ2-1; D gene uncertain. This CDR3 has 12 amino acids. CDR1 SGHRS and CDR2 YFSETQ come from the germline V gene. The germline V and J ends were trimmed by 4 bases and 5 bases, with 7 bases remaining between them. The CDR3 DNA reads as TGCGCCAGCAGCCTCGACAACAATGAGCAGTTCTTC. Amino acid sequence: CASSLDNNEQFF.

V usage is TRBV2 and J usage is TRBJ2-2; 7 nucleotides agree with TRBD1. Germline CDR1 and CDR2: SNHLY and FYNNEI. V lost 3 bases, J lost 1 base, and 5 bases stayed unmatched. This CDR3 spans 16 amino acids. CDR3 sequence (DNA): TGTGCCAGCAGTGACCCCCAGGGGGTGAACACCGGGGAGCTGTTTTTT. It codes for CASSDPQGVNTGELFF.

This clone was picked up one time. The chain has TRBV15 and TRBJ2-7, with no clear D. V shed 3 bases and J shed 2 bases, with 11 bases lying between them. Germline V lookup: CDR1 LNHNV, CDR2 YYDKDF (reference sequence). CDR3 length equals 14 residues. CDR3 residues: CATSRTRGTYEQYF. The CDR3 DNA is TGTGCCACCAGCAGGACTCGCGGAACCTACGAGCAGTACTTC.

The chain carries TRBV27 and TRBJ1-2; possibly TRBD1 for D (6 bases). The CDR3 has 13 amino acids. With 6 bases removed from V and 8 bases from J, the gap between germline ends came to 16 bases. Germline-derived CDR1 and CDR2 are MNHEY and SMNVEV (reference sequence). CDR3 nucleotides: TGTGCCAGCAGCATTGGGACATTAGGCGGCTACACCTTC. It is translated as CASSIGTLGGYTF.